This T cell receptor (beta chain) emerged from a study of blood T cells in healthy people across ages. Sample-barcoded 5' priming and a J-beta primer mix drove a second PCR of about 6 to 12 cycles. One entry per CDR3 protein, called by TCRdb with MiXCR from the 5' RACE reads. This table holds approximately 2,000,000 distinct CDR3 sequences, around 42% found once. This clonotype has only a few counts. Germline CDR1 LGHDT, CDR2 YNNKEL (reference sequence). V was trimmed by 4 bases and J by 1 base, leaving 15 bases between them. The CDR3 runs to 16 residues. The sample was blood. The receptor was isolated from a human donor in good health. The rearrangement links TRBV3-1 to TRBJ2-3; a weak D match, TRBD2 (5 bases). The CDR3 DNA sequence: TGTGCCAGCAGCCCCCGGGGTAGCGCAGGCACAGATACGCAGTATTTT. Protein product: CASSPRGSAGTDTQYF.